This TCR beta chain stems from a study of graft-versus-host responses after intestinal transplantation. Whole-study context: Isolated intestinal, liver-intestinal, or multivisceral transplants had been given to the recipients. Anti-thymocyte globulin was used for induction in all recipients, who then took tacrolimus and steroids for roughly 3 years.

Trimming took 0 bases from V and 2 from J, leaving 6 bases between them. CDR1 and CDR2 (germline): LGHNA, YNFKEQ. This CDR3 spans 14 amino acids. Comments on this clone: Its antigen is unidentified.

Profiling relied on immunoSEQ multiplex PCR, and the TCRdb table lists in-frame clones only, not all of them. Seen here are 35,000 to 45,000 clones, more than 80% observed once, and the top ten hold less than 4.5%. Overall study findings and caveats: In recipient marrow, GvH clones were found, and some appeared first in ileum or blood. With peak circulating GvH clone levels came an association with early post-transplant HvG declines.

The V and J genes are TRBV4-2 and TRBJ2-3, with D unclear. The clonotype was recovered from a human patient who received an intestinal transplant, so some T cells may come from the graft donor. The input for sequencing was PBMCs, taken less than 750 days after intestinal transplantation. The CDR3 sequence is CASSQDGSTDTQYF. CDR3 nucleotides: TGTGCCAGCAGCCAAGATGGGTCCACAGATACGCAGTATTTT.